This T cell receptor beta chain was captured in a study of shared clonotypes between healthy human individuals. The study ran the assay at deep level. TCRdb keeps only in-frame clones here, not all; method: immunoSEQ multiplex PCR. In the table there are some 2 million clones, roughly 95% of which are singletons. Naive CD8 cells comprised CD45RO-negative, CCR7-positively selected cells, excluding terminally differentiated effector memory CD45RA+ cells. Study-level findings and limits: Clonotype sharing across several donors was observed for roughly 5% of naive CD4 clonotypes. When compared with the clonotypes that were shared by all four sorted-subset donors, the non-shared clonotypes turned out to have lower generation probabilities. Limitation of the genetic and exposure-history diversity represented came from the few donors.

Germline values: CDR1 SGHTS, CDR2 YDEGEE. V was pared by 0 bases and J by 4 bases, with 16 bases between. The CDR3 is made up of 17 amino acids. For this clone: Its antigen is not identified.

Sequenced: naive CD8+ T cells sorted from blood. The sequence came from a man aged 18 to 29 in good health. The chain employs TRBV5-8 and TRBJ2-2, with D possibly TRBD1 on 6 matching bases. CDR3 region: CASSLEGGAPSTGELFF. The CDR3 region has the DNA TGTGCCAGCAGCTTGGAAGGGGGAGCTCCGAGCACCGGGGAGCTGTTTTTT.